Listed below are T cell receptor beta chains from one sample, sequenced in a study of spatial heterogeneity in lung cancer. TCRdb passed the 5' RACE reads through MiXCR, listing each CDR3 protein once. Among approximately 12,000 distinct CDR3 sequences listed, about 4.6% were seen once. The sequencing used lung tumor tissue, collected at surgery. These receptors were collected from a male donor with early-stage non-small cell lung cancer. The CDR3 runs from the conserved cysteine through the conserved F or W. The order of the fields is clone size, J gene, D gene, V gene, CDR3 protein, CDR3 DNA. A D gene is named only where the DNA matches it firmly. Not every row has a clone size; where given, it reads once, few, many or a size class.

clone_size: many; j_call: TRBJ1-2; d_call: TRBD1; v_call: TRBV5-1; cdr3_aa: CASSLGTGDGYTF; cdr3_nt: TGCGCCAGCAGCTTAGGGACAGGGGATGGCTACACCTTC
clone_size: many; j_call: TRBJ2-7; d_call: -; v_call: TRBV14; cdr3_aa: CASSRGRSYEQYF; cdr3_nt: TGTGCCAGCAGCCGGGGACGGTCCTACGAGCAGTACTTC
clone_size: few; j_call: TRBJ1-6; d_call: TRBD1; v_call: TRBV29-1; cdr3_aa: CSVKQGGTNSPLHF; cdr3_nt: TGCAGCGTTAAACAGGGGGGTACTAATTCACCCCTCCACTTT
clone_size: many; j_call: TRBJ1-5; d_call: -; v_call: TRBV21-1; cdr3_aa: CASSKHRLQPQHF; cdr3_nt: TGTGCCAGCAGCAAACACCGGCTCCAGCCCCAGCATTTT
clone_size: many; j_call: TRBJ1-1; d_call: TRBD1; v_call: TRBV6-5; cdr3_aa: CASIRDSGTEAFF; cdr3_nt: TGTGCCAGCATCCGGGACAGCGGGACTGAAGCTTTCTTT
clone_size: -; j_call: TRBJ2-7; d_call: TRBD1; v_call: TRBV6-1; cdr3_aa: CASEIGQAYEQYF; cdr3_nt: TGTGCCAGCGAAATCGGACAGGCGTACGAGCAGTACTTC
clone_size: many; j_call: TRBJ1-6; d_call: -; v_call: TRBV27; cdr3_aa: CASSFDRSSYNSPLHF; cdr3_nt: TGTGCCAGCAGTTTTGATAGGAGCTCCTATAATTCACCCCTCCACTTT
clone_size: -; j_call: TRBJ2-7; d_call: -; v_call: TRBV28; cdr3_aa: CASSLAPQAQYF; cdr3_nt: TGCGCCAGCAGTCTTGCGCCCCAGGCGCAGTACTTC
clone_size: -; j_call: TRBJ1-1; d_call: -; v_call: TRBV5-1; cdr3_aa: CASSLSQTLNTEAFF; cdr3_nt: TGCGCCAGCAGCTTATCACAGACGTTGAACACTGAAGCTTTCTTT
clone_size: many; j_call: TRBJ2-7; d_call: TRBD2; v_call: TRBV25-1; cdr3_aa: CASRSSGESSYEQYF; cdr3_nt: TGTGCCAGCAGATCTAGCGGGGAGAGCTCCTACGAGCAGTACTTC
clone_size: -; j_call: TRBJ2-6; d_call: TRBD1; v_call: TRBV7-2; cdr3_aa: CASSPNPGTGYGANVLTF; cdr3_nt: TGTGCCAGCAGCCCCAATCCCGGGACAGGGTATGGGGCCAACGTCCTGACTTTC
clone_size: many; j_call: TRBJ1-2; d_call: -; v_call: TRBV10-3; cdr3_aa: CAISGRGDYGYTF; cdr3_nt: TGTGCCATCAGTGGGAGAGGGGACTATGGCTACACCTTC
clone_size: many; j_call: TRBJ1-5; d_call: -; v_call: TRBV4-1; cdr3_aa: CASSKQSNQPQHF; cdr3_nt: TGCGCCAGCAGTAAACAGAGCAATCAGCCCCAGCATTTT
clone_size: many; j_call: TRBJ2-3; d_call: -; v_call: TRBV2; cdr3_aa: CASSEFNTQYF; cdr3_nt: TGTGCCAGCAGCGAATTCAATACGCAGTATTTT
clone_size: many; j_call: TRBJ2-4; d_call: TRBD1; v_call: TRBV28; cdr3_aa: CASSTQGARNIQYF; cdr3_nt: TGTGCCAGCAGCACGCAGGGGGCCCGGAACATTCAGTACTTC
clone_size: many; j_call: TRBJ2-3; d_call: TRBD2; v_call: TRBV7-8; cdr3_aa: CASSLRSGGASTDTQYF; cdr3_nt: TGTGCCAGCAGCTTAAGGAGCGGGGGGGCCAGTACAGATACGCAGTATTTT
clone_size: many; j_call: TRBJ2-6; d_call: TRBD1; v_call: TRBV6-2/TRBV6-3; cdr3_aa: CASRVQGESGANVLTF; cdr3_nt: TGTGCCAGCAGAGTACAGGGGGAATCTGGGGCCAACGTCCTGACTTTC
clone_size: few; j_call: TRBJ1-6; d_call: -; v_call: TRBV6-6; cdr3_aa: CASSYSQGTDSPLHF; cdr3_nt: TGTGCCAGCAGTTACTCTCAGGGTACCGATTCACCCCTCCACTTT
clone_size: few; j_call: TRBJ1-5; d_call: -; v_call: TRBV6-2/TRBV6-3; cdr3_aa: CASGTTGSYQPQHF; cdr3_nt: TGTGCCAGCGGTACAACAGGGAGCTATCAGCCCCAGCATTTT
clone_size: -; j_call: TRBJ2-2; d_call: TRBD1; v_call: TRBV6-2/TRBV6-3; cdr3_aa: CASSKGQYLNTGELFF; cdr3_nt: TGTGCCAGCAGTAAGGGACAGTACCTTAACACCGGGGAGCTGTTTTTT
clone_size: many; j_call: TRBJ2-3; d_call: -; v_call: TRBV7-6; cdr3_aa: CASSLGTYTDTQYF; cdr3_nt: TGTGCCAGCAGCTTAGGCACGTACACAGATACGCAGTATTTT
clone_size: many; j_call: TRBJ1-4; d_call: -; v_call: TRBV29-1; cdr3_aa: CSVEDPVGNEKLFF; cdr3_nt: TGCAGCGTTGAAGATCCGGTGGGAAATGAAAAACTGTTTTTT
clone_size: many; j_call: TRBJ2-5; d_call: -; v_call: TRBV20-1; cdr3_aa: CSATGRLQETQYF; cdr3_nt: TGCAGTGCCACGGGCCGTTTACAAGAGACCCAGTACTTC
clone_size: medium-sized; j_call: TRBJ2-5; d_call: -; v_call: TRBV28; cdr3_aa: CASGQALRTQYF; cdr3_nt: TGTGCCAGCGGGCAGGCCTTGAGGACCCAGTACTTC
clone_size: many; j_call: TRBJ2-5; d_call: TRBD2; v_call: TRBV6-2/TRBV6-3; cdr3_aa: CASSLAGAIQETQYF; cdr3_nt: TGTGCCAGCAGTTTAGCGGGGGCAATCCAAGAGACCCAGTACTTC
clone_size: many; j_call: TRBJ2-2; d_call: TRBD2; v_call: TRBV7-9; cdr3_aa: CASSRSGGRTGELFF; cdr3_nt: TGTGCCAGCAGCCGTAGCGGGGGAAGGACCGGGGAGCTGTTTTTT
clone_size: many; j_call: TRBJ1-2; d_call: -; v_call: TRBV28; cdr3_aa: CASGRANYGYTVQPF; cdr3_nt: TGTGCCAGCGGCAGAGCCAACTATGGCTACACGGTCCAGCCTTTC
clone_size: many; j_call: TRBJ2-3; d_call: -; v_call: TRBV5-4; cdr3_aa: CASSLVAGAQTDTQYF; cdr3_nt: TGTGCCAGCAGCTTGGTTGCGGGGGCCCAAACAGATACGCAGTATTTT
clone_size: many; j_call: TRBJ1-2; d_call: -; v_call: TRBV10-3; cdr3_aa: CAISESGQQYGYTF; cdr3_nt: TGTGCCATCAGTGAGTCTGGACAGCAGTATGGCTACACCTTC
clone_size: many; j_call: TRBJ2-7; d_call: TRBD1; v_call: TRBV7-2; cdr3_aa: CASSLSGTALSYEQYF; cdr3_nt: TGTGCCAGCAGCTTGTCCGGGACAGCCCTCTCCTACGAGCAGTACTTC
clone_size: many; j_call: TRBJ2-1; d_call: TRBD1; v_call: TRBV7-9; cdr3_aa: CASSTRQGALYNEQFF; cdr3_nt: TGTGCCAGCAGCACAAGACAGGGGGCTTTATACAATGAGCAGTTCTTC
clone_size: medium-sized; j_call: TRBJ2-3; d_call: -; v_call: TRBV29-1; cdr3_aa: CSSPGSGTDTQYF; cdr3_nt: TGCAGCTCCCCGGGGTCGGGCACAGATACGCAGTATTTT
clone_size: many; j_call: TRBJ1-2; d_call: -; v_call: TRBV7-9; cdr3_aa: CASSLDALSYGYTF; cdr3_nt: TGTGCCAGCAGCTTAGATGCACTTTCCTATGGCTACACCTTC
clone_size: many; j_call: TRBJ2-5; d_call: -; v_call: TRBV5-1; cdr3_aa: CASSLGLGKETQYF; cdr3_nt: TGCGCCAGCAGCCTCGGACTGGGGAAAGAGACCCAGTACTTC
clone_size: many; j_call: TRBJ2-3; d_call: -; v_call: TRBV29-1; cdr3_aa: CSVGGRGSTDTQYF; cdr3_nt: TGCAGCGTTGGGGGAAGGGGTAGCACAGATACGCAGTATTTT